This is a list of T cell receptor beta chains from one sample in a study of CD8+ T cells in alopecia areata. TCRdb's table, derived via immunoSEQ multiplex PCR, lists solely in-frame clones and lacks some. This sample has fewer than 100,000 clones, with around 71% found just once. The source was CD8+ T cells sorted from blood, collected at approximately week 45, from a patient treated with tofacitinib. Receptor source: a human donor with alopecia areata. The conserved cysteine and the conserved F or W are not part of the CDR3 here. Each record gives: CDR3 protein, V gene, J gene, D gene, CDR3 length. D genes are given only for firm matches.

cdr3_aa: ASSLFERVRDANYEQY; v_call: TRBV7-9; j_call: TRBJ2-7; d_call: .; cdr3_length: 16
cdr3_aa: SVEDILNYGYT; v_call: TRBV29-1; j_call: TRBJ1-2; d_call: .; cdr3_length: 11
cdr3_aa: ASSPPGDPRNEQF; v_call: TRBV7-9; j_call: TRBJ2-1; d_call: .; cdr3_length: 13
cdr3_aa: ASSPGTGLETQY; v_call: TRBV28; j_call: TRBJ2-5; d_call: .; cdr3_length: 12
cdr3_aa: ASSEALRGAF; v_call: TRBV2; j_call: TRBJ1-1; d_call: .; cdr3_length: 10
cdr3_aa: ASSQDRGDTEAF; v_call: TRBV4-1; j_call: TRBJ1-1; d_call: .; cdr3_length: 12
cdr3_aa: ASSPHDPFTGELF; v_call: TRBV9; j_call: TRBJ2-2; d_call: .; cdr3_length: 13
cdr3_aa: ASSQEAEAEAF; v_call: TRBV4-2; j_call: TRBJ1-1; d_call: .; cdr3_length: 11
cdr3_aa: ASSSYRDRYNEQF; v_call: TRBV7-2; j_call: TRBJ2-1; d_call: TRBD1; cdr3_length: 13
cdr3_aa: ATSEAPGQATYEQY; v_call: TRBV15; j_call: TRBJ2-7; d_call: TRBD1; cdr3_length: 14
cdr3_aa: ASSDRPTEQY; v_call: TRBV2; j_call: TRBJ2-7; d_call: .; cdr3_length: 10
cdr3_aa: AIRGQGGYEQY; v_call: TRBV10-3; j_call: TRBJ2-7; d_call: TRBD1; cdr3_length: 11
cdr3_aa: ATSDPTVSYEQY; v_call: TRBV15; j_call: TRBJ2-7; d_call: .; cdr3_length: 12
cdr3_aa: ASSPWRESNSPLH; v_call: TRBV4-1; j_call: TRBJ1-6; d_call: .; cdr3_length: 13
cdr3_aa: ASSGPGTGMQGYT; v_call: TRBV9; j_call: TRBJ1-2; d_call: TRBD1; cdr3_length: 13
cdr3_aa: ASSIGGQPQF; v_call: TRBV19; j_call: TRBJ2-1; d_call: TRBD1; cdr3_length: 10
cdr3_aa: ASSLEVWGQPQH; v_call: TRBV7-6; j_call: TRBJ1-5; d_call: .; cdr3_length: 12
cdr3_aa: ASSGTGTGNTEAF; v_call: TRBV10-1; j_call: TRBJ1-1; d_call: TRBD1; cdr3_length: 13
cdr3_aa: ASSTPGQRYEQY; v_call: TRBV5-6; j_call: TRBJ2-7; d_call: TRBD1; cdr3_length: 12
cdr3_aa: ASSVEQKIEAF; v_call: TRBV9; j_call: TRBJ1-1; d_call: .; cdr3_length: 11
cdr3_aa: ASSWSPTYEQY; v_call: TRBV27; j_call: TRBJ2-7; d_call: .; cdr3_length: 11
cdr3_aa: ATSRDLPGRVGNSYT; v_call: TRBV15; j_call: TRBJ1-2; d_call: .; cdr3_length: 15
cdr3_aa: ASSQGSRGQPQH; v_call: TRBV4-3; j_call: TRBJ1-5; d_call: TRBD1; cdr3_length: 12
cdr3_aa: SVEPGQSHYGYT; v_call: TRBV29-1; j_call: TRBJ1-2; d_call: .; cdr3_length: 12
cdr3_aa: ASSYTQVEAF; v_call: TRBV6-5; j_call: TRBJ1-1; d_call: .; cdr3_length: 10
cdr3_aa: ASSQDWGTTGGYT; v_call: TRBV4-3; j_call: TRBJ1-2; d_call: .; cdr3_length: 13
cdr3_aa: ASSDGQGVVYEQY; v_call: TRBV9; j_call: TRBJ2-7; d_call: TRBD1; cdr3_length: 13
cdr3_aa: SVVGSGQGGYGYT; v_call: TRBV29-1; j_call: TRBJ1-2; d_call: TRBD1; cdr3_length: 13
cdr3_aa: ASSPPRQKTSGANVLT; v_call: TRBV18; j_call: TRBJ2-6; d_call: .; cdr3_length: 16
cdr3_aa: ASSQTGIRRTNTGELF; v_call: TRBV7-2; j_call: TRBJ2-2; d_call: .; cdr3_length: 16
cdr3_aa: ASSQGQGGEQY; v_call: TRBV16; j_call: TRBJ2-7; d_call: TRBD1; cdr3_length: 11
cdr3_aa: ASSKDWGRGDGIQY; v_call: TRBV21-1; j_call: TRBJ2-4; d_call: .; cdr3_length: 14
cdr3_aa: AWGTGGLEKLF; v_call: TRBV30; j_call: TRBJ1-4; d_call: TRBD1; cdr3_length: 11
cdr3_aa: ASSQGRGSSYEQY; v_call: TRBV4-3; j_call: TRBJ2-7; d_call: .; cdr3_length: 13
cdr3_aa: ASSQFSGRGETQY; v_call: TRBV4-3; j_call: TRBJ2-5; d_call: .; cdr3_length: 13
cdr3_aa: ACGRFGGGKGETQY; v_call: TRBV30; j_call: TRBJ2-5; d_call: .; cdr3_length: 14
cdr3_aa: ASGTGNTEAF; v_call: TRBV6-5; j_call: TRBJ1-1; d_call: .; cdr3_length: 10
cdr3_aa: ASSQDWGTGAYEQY; v_call: TRBV4-3; j_call: TRBJ2-7; d_call: TRBD1; cdr3_length: 14
cdr3_aa: ASSEGAGGTDTQY; v_call: TRBV2; j_call: TRBJ2-3; d_call: TRBD2; cdr3_length: 13
cdr3_aa: ASSQDGVGPPGPQH; v_call: TRBV4-3; j_call: TRBJ1-5; d_call: .; cdr3_length: 14
cdr3_aa: ASSDSGTSVDEQF; v_call: TRBV27; j_call: TRBJ2-1; d_call: TRBD2; cdr3_length: 13
cdr3_aa: AWSELQGRDEQY; v_call: TRBV30; j_call: TRBJ2-7; d_call: .; cdr3_length: 12
cdr3_aa: ASSAFTASNQPQH; v_call: TRBV19; j_call: TRBJ1-5; d_call: .; cdr3_length: 13
cdr3_aa: AWSRTGTGELF; v_call: TRBV30; j_call: TRBJ2-2; d_call: TRBD1; cdr3_length: 11
cdr3_aa: ASMGGAPDTQY; v_call: TRBV27; j_call: TRBJ2-3; d_call: .; cdr3_length: 11
cdr3_aa: ASSFNTRTSNQPQH; v_call: TRBV7-8; j_call: TRBJ1-5; d_call: .; cdr3_length: 14
cdr3_aa: ASSLAQGVHEQY; v_call: TRBV7-9; j_call: TRBJ2-7; d_call: .; cdr3_length: 12
cdr3_aa: ASSVAMTGFYGYT; v_call: TRBV9; j_call: TRBJ1-2; d_call: TRBD1; cdr3_length: 13
cdr3_aa: ASSLTGNYEQY; v_call: TRBV5-6; j_call: TRBJ2-7; d_call: .; cdr3_length: 11
cdr3_aa: ASSPSSNMNTEAF; v_call: TRBV4-1; j_call: TRBJ1-1; d_call: .; cdr3_length: 13
cdr3_aa: ASSLGGQGYT; v_call: TRBV5-5; j_call: TRBJ1-2; d_call: .; cdr3_length: 10
cdr3_aa: ASSYGTANTEAF; v_call: TRBV7-2; j_call: TRBJ1-1; d_call: TRBD1; cdr3_length: 12
cdr3_aa: ASSFLQARLESYEQY; v_call: TRBV5-8; j_call: TRBJ2-7; d_call: .; cdr3_length: 15
cdr3_aa: ASSLPPGVNEQF; v_call: TRBV7-8; j_call: TRBJ2-1; d_call: .; cdr3_length: 12
cdr3_aa: ATSRESGLSYNEQF; v_call: TRBV15; j_call: TRBJ2-1; d_call: .; cdr3_length: 14
cdr3_aa: ASSHPNYEQY; v_call: TRBV25-1; j_call: TRBJ2-7; d_call: .; cdr3_length: 10
cdr3_aa: ASSPGSTEAF; v_call: TRBV7-8; j_call: TRBJ1-1; d_call: .; cdr3_length: 10